This T cell receptor (beta chain) was recorded in a study of T-cell reconstitution after alpha-beta-depleted transplantation in children. A TCRbeta library incorporating unique molecular identifiers was prepared. One entry per CDR3 protein results from TCRdb running MiXCR on the PCR reads. The sample consists of 75,000 to 90,000 distinct CDR3 sequences, about 14% of them appearing once. Germline V gives CDR1 MNHNS, CDR2 SASEGT. Trimming cost V 8 bases and J 5 bases, with 13 bases left between them. CDR3 length equals 13 residues. Study-level findings and limits: By about two months after transplant, alpha-beta T cells reportedly arose from several hundred graft clones that had expanded. Where some patients showed high TCRbeta diversity at day 60, it came from recipient T cells and thymic progenitors that had survived. One year post-transplant, T-cell counts and diversity were largely derived from T cells produced anew.

Only a few counts were recorded for this clonotype. The target antigen is unknown. The source was PBMCs, mostly from graft donor cells, collected 180 days after TCRalphabeta/CD19-depleted stem cell transplant. The chain has TRBV6-1 and TRBJ2-1; D possibly corresponds to TRBD2 (5 bases). The sequence derives from a male patient aged 2-15 years who had a stem cell transplant for acute lymphoblastic leukemia, so the T cells may come from the graft donor. In DNA, the CDR3 is TGTGCCAGCGGTAGGACTCGGGACAATGAGCAGTTCTTC. Translating it yields CASGRTRDNEQFF.